A selection of T cell receptor beta chains follows, all from one sample in a study of blood T cell repertoires in COVID-19. Produced via immunoSEQ multiplex PCR; TCRdb's table is partial and in-frame only. The sample yields approximately 100,000 clones, around 80% seen once. Sequences were obtained from peripheral blood. All receptors come from a woman older than 75 with active or convalescent COVID-19. Each CDR3 is given with its conserved first and last residue. A row's size may be missing; if present it is once, few, many or a size class.

clone size: -; V gene: TRBV28; J gene: TRBJ2-7; CDR3 protein: CASSLLGTGGSYEQYF
clone size: -; V gene: TRBV19; J gene: TRBJ2-1; CDR3 protein: CASSIVASGKNEQFF
clone size: -; V gene: TRBV4-1; J gene: TRBJ2-7; CDR3 protein: CASSQGGQPGVYEQYF
clone size: -; V gene: TRBV14; J gene: TRBJ2-3; CDR3 protein: CASSPSGRSTDTQYF
clone size: once; V gene: TRBV5-6; J gene: TRBJ1-4; CDR3 protein: CASSRDRANEKLFF
clone size: -; V gene: TRBV5-1; J gene: TRBJ1-4; CDR3 protein: CASSFSSGGEKLFF
clone size: -; V gene: TRBV2; J gene: TRBJ2-5; CDR3 protein: CASSDGLAGVFTQYF
clone size: few; V gene: TRBV7-2; J gene: TRBJ1-6; CDR3 protein: CASSLEAPNGPLHF
clone size: -; V gene: TRBV6-6; J gene: TRBJ2-7; CDR3 protein: CASSANGGGVYEQYF
clone size: -; V gene: TRBV2; J gene: TRBJ1-1; CDR3 protein: CASSGTGDLAAFF
clone size: -; V gene: TRBV7-9; J gene: TRBJ1-4; CDR3 protein: CASSQRGGTVEKLFF
clone size: -; V gene: TRBV6-6; J gene: TRBJ1-1; CDR3 protein: CASSYLEGPRTEAFF
clone size: -; V gene: TRBV6-6; J gene: TRBJ1-5; CDR3 protein: CASKRQGNQPQHF
clone size: -; V gene: TRBV10-1; J gene: TRBJ2-7; CDR3 protein: CASSESRGQEQYF
clone size: -; V gene: TRBV28; J gene: TRBJ1-1; CDR3 protein: CASSPGGQGSTEAFF
clone size: once; V gene: TRBV3-1/TRBV3-2; J gene: TRBJ1-1; CDR3 protein: CASSPQGQRAFF
clone size: few; V gene: TRBV24-1; J gene: TRBJ2-6; CDR3 protein: CATSAPGQYSGANVLTF
clone size: -; V gene: TRBV27; J gene: TRBJ1-1; CDR3 protein: CASSFGTGPNTEAFF
clone size: -; V gene: TRBV5-1; J gene: TRBJ2-7; CDR3 protein: CASSTDRGLDEQYF
clone size: -; V gene: TRBV7-8; J gene: TRBJ1-5; CDR3 protein: CASSHPWGGQIPMSNQPQHF
clone size: few; V gene: TRBV25-1; J gene: TRBJ1-2; CDR3 protein: CASASGTGLYGYTF
clone size: medium-sized; V gene: TRBV4-2; J gene: TRBJ1-6; CDR3 protein: CASSQEGAYNSPLHF
clone size: -; V gene: TRBV7-3; J gene: TRBJ2-1; CDR3 protein: CASSSSGVEQFF
clone size: -; V gene: TRBV2; J gene: TRBJ2-1; CDR3 protein: CASSARGLSSYNEQFF
clone size: -; V gene: TRBV27; J gene: TRBJ1-5; CDR3 protein: CASSLTTGGNNQPQHF
clone size: once; V gene: TRBV6-5; J gene: TRBJ1-5; CDR3 protein: CASSYPDGGQRQPQHF
clone size: -; V gene: TRBV2; J gene: TRBJ1-4; CDR3 protein: CASRLTGGTGEKLFF
clone size: -; V gene: TRBV10-3; J gene: TRBJ2-1; CDR3 protein: CAIRPGTGERYNEQFF
clone size: -; V gene: TRBV2; J gene: TRBJ2-5; CDR3 protein: CASSEVAGRTQYF
clone size: -; V gene: TRBV7-8; J gene: TRBJ2-5; CDR3 protein: CASSLGGGALPETQYF
clone size: -; V gene: TRBV5-1; J gene: TRBJ2-1; CDR3 protein: CASSWGQGASEQFF
clone size: -; V gene: TRBV4-1; J gene: TRBJ2-1; CDR3 protein: CASSQELPRSGLNNEQFF
clone size: -; V gene: TRBV27; J gene: TRBJ2-1; CDR3 protein: CASSSPWTSGRTSSYNEQFF
clone size: -; V gene: TRBV4-2; J gene: TRBJ2-7; CDR3 protein: CASSQESRGGRPEQYF
clone size: -; V gene: TRBV23-1; J gene: TRBJ2-1; CDR3 protein: CASSQLGLAGKSSYNEQFF
clone size: few; V gene: TRBV7-3; J gene: TRBJ2-2; CDR3 protein: CASSLAGKTNTGELFF
clone size: -; V gene: TRBV7-6; J gene: TRBJ2-3; CDR3 protein: CASSLDGTVGWSDTQYF
clone size: -; V gene: TRBV6-1; J gene: TRBJ1-5; CDR3 protein: CASSEMVGRDNQPQHF
clone size: -; V gene: TRBV27; J gene: TRBJ1-5; CDR3 protein: CASSLSGVLGNQPQHF
clone size: once; V gene: TRBV3-1/TRBV3-2; J gene: TRBJ2-2; CDR3 protein: CASSHEVTGTGELFF
clone size: once; V gene: TRBV27; J gene: TRBJ1-1; CDR3 protein: CASSPQNDRGQAFF
clone size: -; V gene: TRBV11-2; J gene: TRBJ2-7; CDR3 protein: CASSAASGGLYEQYF
clone size: -; V gene: TRBV10-3; J gene: TRBJ2-7; CDR3 protein: CAISEPGQDLDEQYF
clone size: -; V gene: TRBV28; J gene: TRBJ1-5; CDR3 protein: CASSLIAGAGNQPQHF
clone size: -; V gene: TRBV28; J gene: TRBJ2-4; CDR3 protein: CASSFLSSGLRINIQYF
clone size: -; V gene: TRBV7-8; J gene: TRBJ2-2; CDR3 protein: CASSSAQGGRWTGELFF
clone size: few; V gene: TRBV13; J gene: TRBJ2-1; CDR3 protein: CASSFPSGVSYNEQFF
clone size: -; V gene: TRBV3-1/TRBV3-2; J gene: TRBJ2-2; CDR3 protein: CASSVRLAGDTGELFF